This entry features one T cell receptor beta chain sequence. These data originate in a study of T cell responses to AZD1222 COVID-19 vaccine. Clones were sequenced by immunoSEQ multiplex PCR, and TCRdb holds only the in-frame ones, with some missing. The repertoire holds over 100,000 clones, with 91% as singletons. In germline, CDR1 is SEHNR, CDR2 FQNEAQ (reference sequence). J was trimmed by 4 bases and V by 4 bases; bases with no gene match: 2. The CDR3 consists of 14 residues. The genes are TRBV7-9 and TRBJ1-1; 11 nucleotides agree with TRBD1. The clonotype was recovered from an adult in good health. Sequencing used peripheral blood, obtained on day 0 of AZD1222 vaccination. CDR3 region: CASSSGQGATEAFF. In nucleotides, the CDR3 is TGTGCCAGCAGCTCTGGACAGGGGGCCACTGAAGCTTTCTTT.